The 3 T cell receptor beta chains given below trace back to one sample, sequenced in a study of blood T cell repertoires in COVID-19. Here immunoSEQ multiplex PCR was the method, and the copy in TCRdb shows in-frame clones only, minus some. Of tens of thousands of clones in the sample, roughly 82% were seen once. Input material: peripheral blood. The receptor set was obtained from a human donor in a cohort sampled during active COVID-19.

The chain couples TRBV5-1 to TRBJ2-3; D not resolved. Trimming removed 2 bases from V and 1 base from J, with 5 bases in between. This CDR3 spans 13 amino acids. The germline V gene has CDR1 SGHRS and CDR2 YFSETQ. CDR3 sequence reads: CASSFTGTDTQYF. CDR3 bases: TGCGCCAGCAGCTTCACGGGCACAGATACGCAGTATTTT.

This clone was counted a few times. This chain uses TRBV27 with TRBJ2-7, with TRBD1 matching 9 bases. The germline gives CDR1 MNHEY, CDR2 SMNVEV (reference sequence). This CDR3 is built from 15 residues. The J segment lost 2 bases and the V segment lost 6 bases, leaving 8 bases of the junction unmatched. The CDR3 protein is CASSYTGTGTYEQYF. In DNA form, the CDR3 reads TGTGCCAGCAGCTACACCGGGACAGGGACCTACGAGCAGTACTTC.

The CDR3 sequence: CASNLAGEVGTQYF. CDR3 nucleotides: TGCGCCAGCAATCTAGCGGGAGAGGTGGGGACCCAGTACTTC. The chain carries TRBV10-2 and TRBJ2-5; 10 nucleotides agree with TRBD2. J gave up 7 bases and V 7 bases, and 9 bases lay outside the gene matches. The CDR3 is 14 amino acids. Germline CDR1 and CDR2: WSHSY and SAAADI.